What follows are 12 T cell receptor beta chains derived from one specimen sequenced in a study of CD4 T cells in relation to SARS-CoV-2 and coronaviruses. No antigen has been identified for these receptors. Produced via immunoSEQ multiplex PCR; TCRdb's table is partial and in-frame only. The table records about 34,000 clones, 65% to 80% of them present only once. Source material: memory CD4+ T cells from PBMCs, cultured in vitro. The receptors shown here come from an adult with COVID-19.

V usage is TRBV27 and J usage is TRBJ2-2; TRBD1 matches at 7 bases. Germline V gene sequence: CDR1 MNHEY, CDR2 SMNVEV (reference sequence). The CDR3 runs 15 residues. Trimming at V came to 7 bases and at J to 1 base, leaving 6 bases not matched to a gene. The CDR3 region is CASTARQGNTGELFF. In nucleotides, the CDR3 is TGTGCCAGCACTGCCCGACAGGGGAACACCGGGGAGCTGTTTTTT.

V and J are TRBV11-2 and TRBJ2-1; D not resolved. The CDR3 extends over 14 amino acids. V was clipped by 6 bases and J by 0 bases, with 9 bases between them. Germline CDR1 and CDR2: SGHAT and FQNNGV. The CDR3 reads CASRDSSSYNEQFF. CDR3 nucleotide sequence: TGTGCCAGCAGAGACTCAAGCTCCTACAATGAGCAGTTCTTC.

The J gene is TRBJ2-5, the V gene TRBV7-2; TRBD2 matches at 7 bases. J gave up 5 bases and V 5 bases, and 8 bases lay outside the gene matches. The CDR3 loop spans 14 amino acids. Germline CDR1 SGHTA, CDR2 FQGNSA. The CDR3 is CASSIRGGRETQYF. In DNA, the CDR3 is TGTGCCAGCAGCATTAGGGGAGGGCGGGAGACCCAGTACTTC.

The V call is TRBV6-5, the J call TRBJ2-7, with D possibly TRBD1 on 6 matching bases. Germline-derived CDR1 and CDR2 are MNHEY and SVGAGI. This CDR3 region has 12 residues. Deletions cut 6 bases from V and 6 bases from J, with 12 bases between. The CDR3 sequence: CASRRQASEQYF. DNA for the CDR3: TGTGCCAGCAGACGACAGGCGTCCGAGCAGTACTTC.

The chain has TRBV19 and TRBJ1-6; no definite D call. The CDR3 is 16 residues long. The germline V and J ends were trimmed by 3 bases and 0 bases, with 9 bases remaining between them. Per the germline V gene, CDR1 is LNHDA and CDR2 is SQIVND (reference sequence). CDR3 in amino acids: CASSIESGSYNSPLHF. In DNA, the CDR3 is TGTGCCAGTAGTATTGAGAGCGGCTCCTATAATTCACCCCTCCACTTT. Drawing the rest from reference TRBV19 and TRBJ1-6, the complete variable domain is DGGITQSPKYLFRKEGQNVTLSCEQNLNHDAMYWYRQDPGQGLRLIYYSQIVNDFQKGDIAEGYSVSREKKESFPLTVTSAQKNPTAFYLCASSIESGSYNSPLHFGNGTRLTVT.

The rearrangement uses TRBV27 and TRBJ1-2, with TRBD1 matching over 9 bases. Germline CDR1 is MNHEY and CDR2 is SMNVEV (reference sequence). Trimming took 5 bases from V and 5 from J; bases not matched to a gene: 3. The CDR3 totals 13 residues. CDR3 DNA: TGTGCCAGCAGTCACAGGGGGCTTTATGGCTACACCTTC. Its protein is CASSHRGLYGYTF.

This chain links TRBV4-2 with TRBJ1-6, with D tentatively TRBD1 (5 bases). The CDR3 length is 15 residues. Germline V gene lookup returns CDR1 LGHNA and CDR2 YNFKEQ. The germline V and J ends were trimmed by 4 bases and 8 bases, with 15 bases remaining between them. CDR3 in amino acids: CASSRSVQGDSPLHF. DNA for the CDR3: TGTGCCAGCAGCCGATCGGTCCAGGGAGATTCACCCCTCCACTTT.

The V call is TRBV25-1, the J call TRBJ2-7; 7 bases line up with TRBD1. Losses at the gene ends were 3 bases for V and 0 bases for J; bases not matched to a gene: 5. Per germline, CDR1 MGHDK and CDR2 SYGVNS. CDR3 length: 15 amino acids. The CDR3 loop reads CASSDGTVNSYEQYF. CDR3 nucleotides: TGTGCCAGCAGTGATGGGACAGTAAACTCCTACGAGCAGTACTTC.

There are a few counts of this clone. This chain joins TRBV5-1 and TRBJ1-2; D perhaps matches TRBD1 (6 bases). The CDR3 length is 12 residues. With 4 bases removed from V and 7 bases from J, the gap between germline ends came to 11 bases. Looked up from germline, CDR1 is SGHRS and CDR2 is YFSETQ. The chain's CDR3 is CASSPGTSGYTF. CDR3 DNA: TGCGCCAGCAGCCCAGGGACAAGTGGCTACACCTTC.

The CDR3 region is CASSSRKQPQHF. The CDR3, as DNA: TGTGCCAGCAGCTCCAGAAAACAGCCCCAGCATTTT. The rearrangement uses TRBV5-8 and TRBJ1-5, with no clear D. Germline CDR1 is SGHTS and CDR2 is YDEGEE. The CDR3 spans 12 residues. Trimming removed 3 bases from V and 7 bases from J, with 8 bases in between.

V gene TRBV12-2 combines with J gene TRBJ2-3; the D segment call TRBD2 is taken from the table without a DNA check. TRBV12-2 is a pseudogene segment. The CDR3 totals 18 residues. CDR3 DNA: TGTGCAAGTCGCTTAGCGAAGCGGGAGGGCCGCGTCACAGATACGCAGTATTTT. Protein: CASRLAKREGRVTDTQYF.

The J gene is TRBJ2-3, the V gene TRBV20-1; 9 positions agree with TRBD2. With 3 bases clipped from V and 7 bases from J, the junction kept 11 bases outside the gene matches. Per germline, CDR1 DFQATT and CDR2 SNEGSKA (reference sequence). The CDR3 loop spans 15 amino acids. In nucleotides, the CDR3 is TGCAGTGCTAGTAGCGGCGGGGGGGCAGTAAATACGCAGTATTTT. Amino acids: CSASSGGGAVNTQYF.